Sequencing of this TCR beta chain was carried out in a study of neurological immune-mediated disorders. To note about this clonotype: No antigen is known for it. At one end the junction does not follow the germline gene, possibly because of a read error.

Where libraries were unsorted, they were derived from 2 million PBMCs stored at -80 degrees C. The method for making cDNA was 5'RACE, and it used 10-nucleotide random UMIs. Each CDR3 protein is one row after TCRdb ran MiXCR on the 5' RACE reads. The sample contains approximately 100,000 distinct CDR3 sequences, approximately 3.5% of which appear only once. Findings and caveats of the study: Across subjects, expanded clones had no CDR3 amino acid sequences in common, pointing to private repertoires in all groups.

From germline, CDR1 is LGHNA and CDR2 YSLEER. The length of the CDR3 is 14 residues. The receptor's source is a woman aged 45-65 years with multiple sclerosis. The sequenced sample consisted of PBMCs. The rearrangement links TRBV4-3 to TRBJ2-3; no clear D. The CDR3 DNA sequence: TGCGCCAGCAGCCAAGATTTAAACACAGATAAGCAGTATTTT. Protein: CASSQDLNTDKQYF.